This is a list of T cell receptor beta chains from one sample in a study of tumor and adjacent non-tumor tissue in lung cancer. Via MiXCR, TCRdb re-called the multiplex PCR reads, giving one row per CDR3 protein. This sample yields approximately 150,000 distinct CDR3 sequences, of which around 66% are seen a single time; 15% to 20% belongs to the top ten. Sequencing input: lung tumor tissue. These receptors were collected from a man aged 55 to 70 with small cell lung cancer. Both conserved end residues are part of each CDR3. Each record gives: J gene, D gene, clone size, V gene, CDR3 protein, CDR3 DNA. The D gene is left open where the match is weak. Not every row has a clone size; where given, it reads once, few, many or a size class.

TRBJ2-3 TRBD2 NA TRBV19 CASSIRPGLAGAVAATDTQYF TGTGCCAGTAGTATCCGCCCGGGACTAGCGGGAGCCGTGGCCGCCACAGATACGCAGTATTTT
TRBJ2-3 NA many TRBV20-1 CSAQSSADTQYF TGCAGTGCTCAGTCGTCCGCAGATACGCAGTATTTT
TRBJ2-1 NA once TRBV7-9 CTSSFRAALYTEQFF TGTACCAGCAGCTTCCGAGCGGCGCTTTACACTGAGCAGTTCTTC
TRBJ1-1 NA medium-sized TRBV6-5 CASSYKGRITEAFF TGTGCCAGCAGTTACAAGGGGCGTATCACTGAAGCTTTCTTT
TRBJ2-1 NA NA TRBV12-3/TRBV12-4 CASSLVASNEQFF TGTGCCAGCAGTTTAGTGGCGAGCAATGAGCAGTTCTTC
TRBJ2-1 TRBD2 NA TRBV5-4 CVSSFPSGGNEQFF TGTGTCAGCAGCTTTCCCAGCGGGGGGAATGAGCAGTTCTTC
TRBJ2-3 TRBD2 once TRBV6-2/TRBV6-3 CISSTGTSVTDTQYF TGTATCAGCAGCACCGGGACTAGCGTAACAGATACGCAGTATTTT
TRBJ1-6 NA few TRBV28 CASSLVQYNSPLHF TGTGCCAGCAGTTTGGTACAGTATAATTCACCCCTCCACTTT
TRBJ2-1 NA NA TRBV4-1 CASSPVERDYNEQFF TGCGCCAGCAGCCCTGTAGAACGAGACTACAATGAGCAGTTCTTC
TRBJ2-5 NA NA TRBV20-1 CSARRYQETRYF TGTAGTGCTAGGAGGTATCAAGAGACCCGGTACTTC
TRBJ2-5 NA NA TRBV11-3 CANSKRAAETQYF TGTGCCAACAGCAAGAGGGCAGCCGAGACCCAGTACTTC
TRBJ2-6 NA NA TRBV12-3/TRBV12-4 CASSYRPKAGANVLTF TGTGCCAGCAGTTACCGACCGAAAGCTGGGGCCAACGTCCTGACTTTC
TRBJ1-2 NA NA TRBV29-1 CSVEEGPRGGCYTF TGCAGCGTTGAAGAAGGGCCTCGGGGTGGGTGCTACACCTTC
TRBJ2-7 TRBD1 NA TRBV24-1 CATSDLRTGSHEQYF TGTGCCACCAGTGATTTGAGGACAGGGTCCCACGAGCAGTACTTC
TRBJ1-1 NA NA TRBV7-9 CASSLQLNTEAFF TGTGCCAGCAGCTTACAGCTGAACACTGAAGCTTTCTTT
TRBJ1-1 NA once TRBV20-1 CRARDLDAESFF TGCAGAGCTAGAGATTTGGATGCTGAATCTTTCTTT
TRBJ2-7 NA few TRBV6-6 CASSSNGQSYEQYF TGTGCCAGCAGTTCCAACGGACAGTCTTACGAGCAGTACTTC
TRBJ1-1 NA once TRBV29-1 CIVVRGAGIEAFF TGCATCGTTGTTCGGGGGGCGGGCATTGAAGCTTTCTTT
TRBJ2-5 NA NA TRBV6-2/TRBV6-3 CASSYAGDPETLYF TGTGCCAGCAGTTACGCCGGAGATCCAGAGACCCTGTACTTC
TRBJ2-3 TRBD2 once TRBV6-1 CASSGTSGRASLPDTQCF TGTGCCAGCAGTGGGACTAGCGGGAGAGCTTCGCTGCCAGATACGCAGTGTTTT
TRBJ2-3 NA NA TRBV12-3/TRBV12-4 CVSSSPPPGTDTQYF TGTGTCAGCAGCTCTCCCCCCCCAGGCACAGATACCCAGTATTTT
TRBJ2-3 NA NA TRBV20-1 CSAKAGVSTDTQYF TGCAGTGCTAAAGCGGGCGTCAGCACAGATACGCAGTATTTT
TRBJ1-6 NA NA TRBV12-3/TRBV12-4 CAGRYGVVSPLHF TGTGCCGGCAGATATGGGGTGGTGTCACCCCTCCACTTT
TRBJ2-5 TRBD2 NA TRBV5-4 CASSSGGGSGETQYF TGTGCCAGCAGCTCAGGTGGCGGGAGTGGAGAGACCCAGTACTTC
TRBJ2-2 NA few TRBV6-5 CVSRGVGPNTGELFF TGTGTTAGCCGCGGCGTGGGTCCGAACACCGGGGAGCTGTTTTTT
TRBJ1-2 NA NA TRBV13 CASSSGYYGCTF NA
TRBJ2-5 TRBD2 once TRBV20-1 CSDRAGGARETQYF TGCAGTGATAGGGCGGGAGGAGCGCGAGAGACCCAGTACTTT
TRBJ1-4 NA NA TRBV6-4 CASSDSTKGGYLEKLFF TGTGCCAGCAGTGACTCCACCAAGGGGGGTTACCTAGAAAAACTGTTTTTT